This T cell receptor beta chain is drawn from a study of shared clonotypes between healthy human individuals. Deep was the level used in running the assay. Sequencing was performed with immunoSEQ multiplex PCR; in TCRdb, only in-frame clones are kept and a portion is missing. The table has about 2,500,000 clones, roughly 92% seen once. Comments on this clone: Its antigen is unidentified.

Each sample came from a Caucasian adult donor living in Nashville, Tennessee. Findings and caveats of the study: Non-shared clonotypes showed lower generation probabilities than clonotypes common to all four donors.

CDR3 size: 14 residues. The V gene end was trimmed by 6 bases and the J gene end by 2 bases; junction bases not matched to a gene: 5. Germline V gives CDR1 MNHEY, CDR2 SVGAGI. Sequences were obtained from naive CD4+ T cells sorted from blood. Indicated subset: CD45RA+ positively selected. The chain has TRBV6-5 and TRBJ1-2; TRBD1 agrees at 8 bases. The sequence came from a man between 18 and 35 years old in good health. CDR3 nucleotide sequence: TGTGCCAGCAGGCCAGGGGGCGGGAACTATGGCTACACCTTC. Translating it yields CASRPGGGNYGYTF.